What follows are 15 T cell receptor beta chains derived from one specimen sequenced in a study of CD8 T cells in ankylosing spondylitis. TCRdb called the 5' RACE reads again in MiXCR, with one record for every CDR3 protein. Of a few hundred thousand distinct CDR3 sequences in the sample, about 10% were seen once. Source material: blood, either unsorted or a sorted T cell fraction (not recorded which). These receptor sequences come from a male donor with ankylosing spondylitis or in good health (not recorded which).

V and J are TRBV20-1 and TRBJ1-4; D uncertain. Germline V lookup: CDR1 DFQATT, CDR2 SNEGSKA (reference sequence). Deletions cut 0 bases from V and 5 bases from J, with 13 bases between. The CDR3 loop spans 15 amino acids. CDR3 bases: TGCAGTGCTAGAGATGGTGGGAGTTGGAATGAAAAACTGTTTTTT. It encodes CSARDGGSWNEKLFF.

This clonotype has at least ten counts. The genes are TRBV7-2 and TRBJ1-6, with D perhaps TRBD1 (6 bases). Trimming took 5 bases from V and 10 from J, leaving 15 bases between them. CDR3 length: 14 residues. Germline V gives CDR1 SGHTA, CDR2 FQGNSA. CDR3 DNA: TGTGCCAGCAGCCCAGACAGGTTGAGGTCACCCCTCCACTTT. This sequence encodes CASSPDRLRSPLHF.

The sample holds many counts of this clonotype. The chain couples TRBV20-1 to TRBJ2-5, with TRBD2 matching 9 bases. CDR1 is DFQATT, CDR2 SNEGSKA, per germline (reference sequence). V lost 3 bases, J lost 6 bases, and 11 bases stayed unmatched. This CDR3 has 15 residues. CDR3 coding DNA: TGCAGTGCTAGGGGTCAATCGGCGGGGGGGCAGACCCAGTACTTC. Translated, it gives CSARGQSAGGQTQYF.

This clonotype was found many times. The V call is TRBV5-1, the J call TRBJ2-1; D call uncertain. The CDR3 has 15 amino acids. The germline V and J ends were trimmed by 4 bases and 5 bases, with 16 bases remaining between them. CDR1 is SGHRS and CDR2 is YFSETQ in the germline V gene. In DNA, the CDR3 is TGCGCCAGCAGCCGCACCCGGTCAGGTGACAATGAGCAGTTCTTC. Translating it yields CASSRTRSGDNEQFF.

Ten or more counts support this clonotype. CDR3 sequence: CASSFETSGGVGFF. In DNA form, the CDR3 reads TGTGCCAGCAGCTTCGAGACTAGCGGGGGGGTCGGGTTCTTC. The chain employs TRBV7-2 and TRBJ2-1; TRBD2 matches at 14 bases. V shed 3 bases and J 15 bases; nucleotides not matched to a gene: 7. CDR1 is SGHTA and CDR2 is FQGNSA in the germline V gene. The CDR3 length is 14 residues.

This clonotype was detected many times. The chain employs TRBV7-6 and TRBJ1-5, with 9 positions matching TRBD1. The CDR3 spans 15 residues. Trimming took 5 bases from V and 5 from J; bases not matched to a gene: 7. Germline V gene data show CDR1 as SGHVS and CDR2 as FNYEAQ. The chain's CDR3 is CASSQGQGSYQPQHF. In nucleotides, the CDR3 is TGTGCCAGCAGCCAGGGACAGGGATCGTATCAGCCCCAGCATTTT.

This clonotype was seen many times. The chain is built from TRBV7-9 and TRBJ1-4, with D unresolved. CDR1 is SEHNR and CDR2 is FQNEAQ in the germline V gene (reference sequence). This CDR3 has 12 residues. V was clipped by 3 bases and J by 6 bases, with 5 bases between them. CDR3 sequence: CASSLSDEKLFF. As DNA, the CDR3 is TGTGCCAGCAGCTTGAGTGATGAAAAACTGTTTTTT.

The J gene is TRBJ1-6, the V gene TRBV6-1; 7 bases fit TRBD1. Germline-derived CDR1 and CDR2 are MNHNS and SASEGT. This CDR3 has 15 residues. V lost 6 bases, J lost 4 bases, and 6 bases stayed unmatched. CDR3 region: CASRGGSAYNSPLHF. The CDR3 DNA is TGTGCCAGCAGAGGGGGCTCAGCGTATAATTCACCCCTCCACTTT.

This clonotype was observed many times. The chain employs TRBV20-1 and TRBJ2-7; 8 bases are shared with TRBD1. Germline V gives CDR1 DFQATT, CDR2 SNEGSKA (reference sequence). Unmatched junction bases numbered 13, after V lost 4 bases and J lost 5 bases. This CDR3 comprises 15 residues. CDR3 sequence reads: CSAIPWTGRGDEQYF. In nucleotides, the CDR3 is TGCAGTGCTATCCCGTGGACAGGGCGAGGGGACGAGCAGTACTTC.

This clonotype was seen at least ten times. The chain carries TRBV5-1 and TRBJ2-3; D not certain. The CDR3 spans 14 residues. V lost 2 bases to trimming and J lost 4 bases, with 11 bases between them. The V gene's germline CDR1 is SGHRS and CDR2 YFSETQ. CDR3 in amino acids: CASSFFSLADTQYF. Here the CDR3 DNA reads TGCGCCAGCAGCTTCTTTTCCCTGGCAGATACGCAGTATTTT.

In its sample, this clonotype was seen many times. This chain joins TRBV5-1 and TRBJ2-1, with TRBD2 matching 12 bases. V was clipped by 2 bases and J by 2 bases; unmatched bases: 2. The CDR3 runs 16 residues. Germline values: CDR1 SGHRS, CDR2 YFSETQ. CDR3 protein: CASSLTSGGTYNEQFF. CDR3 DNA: TGCGCCAGCAGCTTAACTAGCGGGGGGACCTACAATGAGCAGTTCTTC.

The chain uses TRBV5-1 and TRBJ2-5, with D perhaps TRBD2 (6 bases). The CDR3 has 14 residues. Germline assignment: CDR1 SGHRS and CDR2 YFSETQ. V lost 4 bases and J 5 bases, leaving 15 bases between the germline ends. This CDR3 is CASSPLGGAETQYF. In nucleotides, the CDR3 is TGCGCCAGCAGCCCCCTCGGAGGGGCGGAGACCCAGTACTTC.

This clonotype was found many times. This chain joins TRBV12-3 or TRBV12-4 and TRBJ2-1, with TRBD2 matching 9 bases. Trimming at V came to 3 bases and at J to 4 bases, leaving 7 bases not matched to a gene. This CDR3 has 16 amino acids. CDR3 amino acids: CASSFLAGSNYNEQFF. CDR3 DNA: TGTGCCAGCAGTTTCCTAGCGGGGTCGAATTACAATGAGCAGTTCTTC.

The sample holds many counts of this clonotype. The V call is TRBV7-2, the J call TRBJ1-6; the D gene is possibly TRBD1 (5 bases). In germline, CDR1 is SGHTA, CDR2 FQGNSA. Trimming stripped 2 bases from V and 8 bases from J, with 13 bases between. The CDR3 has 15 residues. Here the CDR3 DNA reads TGTGCCAGCAGCTTAATGGCCCCGGGGGATTCACCCCTCCACTTT. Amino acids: CASSLMAPGDSPLHF.

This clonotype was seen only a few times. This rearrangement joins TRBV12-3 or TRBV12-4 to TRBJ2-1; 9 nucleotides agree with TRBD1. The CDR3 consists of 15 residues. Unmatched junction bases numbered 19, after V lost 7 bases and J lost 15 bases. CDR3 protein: CASTSLGTGRVGWFF. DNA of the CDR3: TGTGCCAGCACCTCCCTGGGGACAGGGAGGGTTGGCTGGTTCTTC.